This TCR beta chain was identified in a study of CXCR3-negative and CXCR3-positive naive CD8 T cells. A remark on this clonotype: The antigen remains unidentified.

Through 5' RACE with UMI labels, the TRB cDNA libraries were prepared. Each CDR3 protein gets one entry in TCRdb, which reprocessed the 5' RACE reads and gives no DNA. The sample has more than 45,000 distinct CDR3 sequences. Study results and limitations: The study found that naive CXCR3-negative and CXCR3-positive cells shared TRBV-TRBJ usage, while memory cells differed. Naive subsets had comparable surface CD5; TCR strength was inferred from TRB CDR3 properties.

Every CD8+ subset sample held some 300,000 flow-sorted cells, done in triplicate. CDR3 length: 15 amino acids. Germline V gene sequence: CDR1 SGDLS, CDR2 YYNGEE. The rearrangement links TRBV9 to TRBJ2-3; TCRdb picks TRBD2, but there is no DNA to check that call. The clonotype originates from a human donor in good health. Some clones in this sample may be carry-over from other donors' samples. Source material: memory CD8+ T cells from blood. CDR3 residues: CASSTSGRAADTQYF.